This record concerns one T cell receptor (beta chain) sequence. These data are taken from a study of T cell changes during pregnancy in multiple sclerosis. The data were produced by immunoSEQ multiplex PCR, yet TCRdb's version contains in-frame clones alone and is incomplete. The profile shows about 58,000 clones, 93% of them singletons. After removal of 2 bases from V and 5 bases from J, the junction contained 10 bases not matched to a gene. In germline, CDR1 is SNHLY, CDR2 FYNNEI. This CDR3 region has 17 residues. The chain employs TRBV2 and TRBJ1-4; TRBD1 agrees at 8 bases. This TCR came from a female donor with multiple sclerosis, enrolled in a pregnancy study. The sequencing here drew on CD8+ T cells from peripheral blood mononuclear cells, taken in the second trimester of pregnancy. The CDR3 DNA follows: TGTGCCAGCAGTGAACCTACTCGGGACAGGCTGAATGAAAAACTGTTTTTT. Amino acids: CASSEPTRDRLNEKLFF.